This TCR beta chain was documented in a study of spatial heterogeneity in lung cancer (dated by TCRdb to between 2019 and 2020). Looking at the study overall: Beta-chain transcripts were consistently detected in greater numbers than alpha-chain transcripts, which likely reflects a higher abundance of beta-chain transcripts. The study linked features of the TCR repertoire to counts of nonsynonymous mutations, which were determined by whole-exome sequencing of tumor tissue. At surgery, hundreds of tumor regions, around 65 matched nontumor lung samples and 56 PBMC samples were TCR-sequenced for both alpha and beta chains. TCR alpha and beta repertoires were quantitatively compared across multiple tumor regions, matched nontumor lung and blood in non-small cell lung cancer. In the raw uncorrected reads, each unique combination of TCR and UMI appeared on average more than ten times. In tumor regions, TCR transcript counts showed a strong correlation with a T cell transcriptional module score derived from matched bulk RNA-seq.

This clonotype turned up a few times. This clone's antigen is unknown. Base-call qualities are not available, and no considerably larger clone is one nucleotide away. CDR1 and CDR2 are drawn from the germline V gene: MNHEY, SVGAGI. Clipping removes 7 bases from V and 14 bases from J, with 19 as the unmatched junction base count. Including cysteine and phenylalanine, the CDR3 has 16 amino acids. Here the CDR3 DNA is all that survives: 48 bases in frame from base 1. Study-wide findings and limitations: TCR-seq coverage of tumor T cells was estimated at only approximately 7% for alpha chains and about 14% for beta chains. A correlation was observed between the number of expanded intratumoral alpha and beta TCRs and the tumor nonsynonymous mutation count. Counts of ubiquitous and regional expanded TCRs correlated with counts of ubiquitous and regional nonsynonymous mutations, respectively. Additional single-cell paired TCR alpha and beta sequencing was considered necessary to confirm, at a functional level, the hypothesis that regional TCRs recognize regional mutations.

Library generation was performed with 5' RACE. Sequencing instrument: NextSeq 500. The TCR library protocol attached a unique molecular identifier to each TCR cDNA molecule to allow correction of PCR and sequencing errors. For the original study's pipeline: Decombinator tools were used for TCR identification, UMI-based error correction and CDR3 extraction. TCRs above a frequency of 2 per 1,000, corresponding to the top 1% of the tumor frequency distribution, were defined as expanded. Expanded tumor TCRs statistically deemed absent (corrected P<0.05) from at least one tumor region were classed as regional, and all other expanded tumor TCRs were classed as ubiquitous. Rényi diversity was computed with the R vegan package after subsampling each repertoire 100 times to 5,000 TCRs. To build CDR3 similarity networks, amino acid triplet string-kernel similarity was used, and CDR3s were connected when their pairwise similarity was above 0.82. TCRdb redid the processing of the public reads, applying fastp at Q25 and MiXCR, and retained in-frame beta chains. Merged by CDR3 protein, the rows form single entries marked with the most common genes and DNA. The V and J calls here are based on TCRdb, not the publication. The table for this sample lists about 27,000 distinct CDR3 sequences; around 7.5% of them were counted only once. Clones ranked in the top ten supply roughly a quarter of the sample.

Interpreted using the paper, the time point label stands for: sample taken at primary tumor resection. Samples were obtained from approximately 70 patients with early-stage, untreated non-small cell lung cancer from the lung TRACERx cohort. Without any cell sorting, TCR sequencing was performed on whole RNA extracted either from tumor and nontumor lung tissue or from cryopreserved PBMC samples. Only patients for whom sufficient RNA was available from at least two tumor regions were selected for TCR sequencing. Before selection, tumor and adjacent nontumor lung specimens were reviewed by a lung pathologist.

Here the chain combines TRBV6-5 and TRBJ1-6, and 8 junctional nucleotides match TRBD1. The source was lung tumor tissue, collected at surgery. The sequence came from a male donor with early-stage non-small cell lung cancer. The CDR3 reads CASISNLGTGHRTLHF. The sequence in DNA is TGTGCCAGCATCTCGAATCTCGGGACAGGACATCGGACCCTCCACTTT.